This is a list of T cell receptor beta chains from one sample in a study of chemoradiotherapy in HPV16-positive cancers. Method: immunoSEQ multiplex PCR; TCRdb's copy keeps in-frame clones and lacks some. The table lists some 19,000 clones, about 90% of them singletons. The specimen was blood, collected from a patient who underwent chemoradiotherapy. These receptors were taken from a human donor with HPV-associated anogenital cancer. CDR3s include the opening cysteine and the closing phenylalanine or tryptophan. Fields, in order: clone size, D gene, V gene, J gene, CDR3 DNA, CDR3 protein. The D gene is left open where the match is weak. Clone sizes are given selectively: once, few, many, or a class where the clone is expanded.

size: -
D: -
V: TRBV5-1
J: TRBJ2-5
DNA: TGCGCCAGCAGCTTGGTTATAGGGCTAGTAGAGACCCAGTACTTC
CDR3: CASSLVIGLVETQYF

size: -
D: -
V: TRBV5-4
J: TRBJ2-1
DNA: TGTGCCAGCAGCGTCGGGGGAAATGAGCAGTTCTTC
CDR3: CASSVGGNEQFF

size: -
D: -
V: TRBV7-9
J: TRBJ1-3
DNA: TGTGCCAGCAGCCCGATGAAGGGTTGGGGCTCTGGAAACACCATATATTTT
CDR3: CASSPMKGWGSGNTIYF

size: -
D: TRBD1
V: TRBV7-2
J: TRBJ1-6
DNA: TGTGCCAGCAGCTTAGGTGGGGGACAGTCTTCACCCCTCCACTTT
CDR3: CASSLGGGQSSPLHF

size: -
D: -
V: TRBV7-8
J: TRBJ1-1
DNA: TGTGCCAGCAGCTTAGGATGGGGACAAATGAACACTGAAGCTTTCTTT
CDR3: CASSLGWGQMNTEAFF

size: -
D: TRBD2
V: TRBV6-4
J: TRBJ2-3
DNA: TGTGCCAGCAGCCGACTAGCGGGAGGGGGGGATACGCAGTATTTT
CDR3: CASSRLAGGGDTQYF

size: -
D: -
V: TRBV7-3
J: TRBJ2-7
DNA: TGTGCCAGCAGCTCCTATGCCACAGGACCGGGGGAGCAGTACTTC
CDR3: CASSSYATGPGEQYF

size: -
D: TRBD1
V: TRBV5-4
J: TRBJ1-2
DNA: TGTGCCAGCAGCTTGAAATCGGGACAGAAGCTTTATGGCTACACCTTC
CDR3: CASSLKSGQKLYGYTF

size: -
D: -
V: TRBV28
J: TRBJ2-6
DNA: TGTGCCAGCAGAAAGGGCCGGACAGCAATCTCTGGGGCCAACGTCCTGACTTTC
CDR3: CASRKGRTAISGANVLTF

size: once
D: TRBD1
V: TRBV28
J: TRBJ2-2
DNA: TGTGCCAGCAGTTCGGGACAGGGGGTTATGAACACCGGGGAGCTGTTTTTT
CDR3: CASSSGQGVMNTGELFF

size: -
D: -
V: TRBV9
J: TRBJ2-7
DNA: TGTGCCAGCAGCCTCCGCCTGGGGGGGCACGAGCAGTACTTC
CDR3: CASSLRLGGHEQYF

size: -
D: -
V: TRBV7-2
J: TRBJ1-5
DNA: TGTGCCAGCAGCCGAGAGAGGACGGCCGTGAGACAGCCCCAGCATTTT
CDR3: CASSRERTAVRQPQHF

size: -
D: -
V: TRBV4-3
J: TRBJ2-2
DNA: TGCGCCAGCAGCCACGAGGGCAGGACCACCGGGGAGCTGTTTTTT
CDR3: CASSHEGRTTGELFF

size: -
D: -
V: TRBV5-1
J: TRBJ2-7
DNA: TGCGCCAGCAGCTTGGAAGTGGGTACCTACGAGCAGTACTTC
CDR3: CASSLEVGTYEQYF

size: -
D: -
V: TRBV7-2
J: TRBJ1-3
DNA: TGTGCCAGCAGCTTTTCCAGGGGCTCTGGAAACACCATATATTTT
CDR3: CASSFSRGSGNTIYF

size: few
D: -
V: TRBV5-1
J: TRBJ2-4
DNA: TGCGCCAGCAGCTTGGAGAGCGGTGCCGCCAAAAACATTCAGTACTTC
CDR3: CASSLESGAAKNIQYF

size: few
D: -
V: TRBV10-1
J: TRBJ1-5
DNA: TGCGCCAGCATCATTGTTCAGCCCCAGCATTTT
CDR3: CASIIVQPQHF

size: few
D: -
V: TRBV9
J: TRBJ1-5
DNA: TGTGCCAGCAGCCCCGAAGACAGGCAGCCCCAGCATTTT
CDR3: CASSPEDRQPQHF

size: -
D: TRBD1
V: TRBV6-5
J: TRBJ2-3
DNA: TGTGCCAGCAGTTACGGGGACAGGGCCACAGATACGCAGTATTTT
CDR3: CASSYGDRATDTQYF

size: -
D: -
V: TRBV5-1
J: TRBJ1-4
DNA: TGCGCCAGCAGACCCGGGGACGGGACTAATGAAAAACTGTTTTTT
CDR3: CASRPGDGTNEKLFF

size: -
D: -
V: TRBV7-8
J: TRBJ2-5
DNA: TGTGCCAGCAGCTTAGATGATTATCGGCGGGACGGGGAGACCCAGTACTTC
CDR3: CASSLDDYRRDGETQYF

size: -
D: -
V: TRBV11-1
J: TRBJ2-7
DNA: TGTGCCAGCAGCCCTGAGGCCAGGGCGGGCGAGCAGTACTTC
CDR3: CASSPEARAGEQYF